The source of this TCR beta chain is a study of cytomegalovirus exposure and HLA in healthy donors. About this clone: Its target is not known.

The CDR3 loop spans 11 amino acids. Trimming took off 3 bases at V and 9 bases at J, with 8 bases between the two ends. Germline V gene data show CDR1 as SQVTM and CDR2 as ANQGSEA. The PCR contained 60 Vbeta and 13 Jbeta primers. The repertoire was sequenced with immunoSEQ multiplex PCR; TCRdb's copy has only in-frame clones and lacks some. The sample lists some 160,000 clones; roughly 80% were seen once. General study results and limits: A missense variant in DCLRE1C was later tied to TCR beta V- and J-gene trimming. In an earlier analysis, in 620 or so donors, most V segments appeared productive either ~90% or ~30% of the time.

The receptor's source is a woman aged 40 to 50 in good health and CMV-seropositive. The chain carries TRBV29-1 and TRBJ1-4; D is undetermined. Specimen: PBMCs. The CDR3 reads CSVDSGQKLFF. Here the CDR3 DNA reads TGCAGCGTTGACTCTGGCCAAAAACTGTTTTTT.